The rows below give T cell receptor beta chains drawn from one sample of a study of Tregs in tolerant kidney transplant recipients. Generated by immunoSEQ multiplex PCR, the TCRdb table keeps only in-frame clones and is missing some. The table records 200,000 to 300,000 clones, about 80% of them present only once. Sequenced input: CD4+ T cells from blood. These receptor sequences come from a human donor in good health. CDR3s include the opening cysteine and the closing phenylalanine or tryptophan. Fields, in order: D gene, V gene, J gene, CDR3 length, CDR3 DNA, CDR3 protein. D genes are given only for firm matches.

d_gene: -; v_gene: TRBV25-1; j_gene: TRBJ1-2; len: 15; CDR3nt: TGTGCCAGCAGCGCAGGACAGAACAGCGTCTATGGCTACACCTTC; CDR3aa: CASSAGQNSVYGYTF
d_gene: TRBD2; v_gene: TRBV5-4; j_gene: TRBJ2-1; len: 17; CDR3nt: TGTGCCAGCAGCTTGGGGGGACTAGCGTTCTCCTACAATGAGCAGTTCTTC; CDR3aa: CASSLGGLAFSYNEQFF
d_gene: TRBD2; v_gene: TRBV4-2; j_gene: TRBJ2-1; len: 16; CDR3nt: TGTGCCAGCAGCCAGAGGACTAGCGGGGACGGCAATGAGCAGTTCTTC; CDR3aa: CASSQRTSGDGNEQFF
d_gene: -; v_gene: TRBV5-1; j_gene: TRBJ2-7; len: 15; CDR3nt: TGCGCCAGCAGCGACACACAGTCGTTAGCCTACGAGCAGTACTTC; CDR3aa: CASSDTQSLAYEQYF
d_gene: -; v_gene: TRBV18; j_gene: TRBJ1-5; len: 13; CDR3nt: TGTGCCAGCTCACCAGGGGCTGATCAGCCCCAGCATTTT; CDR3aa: CASSPGADQPQHF
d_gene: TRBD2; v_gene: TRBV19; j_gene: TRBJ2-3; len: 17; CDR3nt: TGTGCCAGTAGTCCCGGCGGTAGCGGGGGTCGGACAGATACGCAGTATTTT; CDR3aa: CASSPGGSGGRTDTQYF
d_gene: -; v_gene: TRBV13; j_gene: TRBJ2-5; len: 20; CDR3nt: TGTGCCAGCAGCTTATTTTTGGACGACGGGGCGGAGTCGTACCAAGAGACCCAGTACTTC; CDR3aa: CASSLFLDDGAESYQETQYF
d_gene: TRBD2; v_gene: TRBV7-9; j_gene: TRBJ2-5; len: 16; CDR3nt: TGTGCCAGCAGCATGCGACTAGCGGGGGCGGATGGGACCCAGTACTTC; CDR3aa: CASSMRLAGADGTQYF
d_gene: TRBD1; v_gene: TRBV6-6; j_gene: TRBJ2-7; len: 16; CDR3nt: TGTGCCAGCAGACCCCACAGGGGGCGAGCCACCAACGAGCAGTACTTC; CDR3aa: CASRPHRGRATNEQYF
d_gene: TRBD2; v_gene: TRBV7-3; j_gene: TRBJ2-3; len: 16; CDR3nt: TGTGCCAGCAGCGTGGGACTAGCGGGCGGGACAGATACGCAGTATTTT; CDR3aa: CASSVGLAGGTDTQYF
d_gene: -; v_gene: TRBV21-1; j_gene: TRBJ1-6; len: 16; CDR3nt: TGTGCCAGCAGCCACCGGACGTCATGTGTAGGTTCACCCCTCCACTTT; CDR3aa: CASSHRTSCVGSPLHF
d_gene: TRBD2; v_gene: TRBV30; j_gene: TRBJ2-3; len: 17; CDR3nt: TGTGCCTGGAGTGCGCCCCAGACTAGCACTAGCACAGATACGCAGTATTTT; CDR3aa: CAWSAPQTSTSTDTQYF
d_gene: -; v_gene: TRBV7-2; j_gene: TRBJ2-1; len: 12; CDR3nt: TGTGCCAGCAGCCTGCTGGGGTTTGAGCAGTTCTTC; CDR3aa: CASSLLGFEQFF
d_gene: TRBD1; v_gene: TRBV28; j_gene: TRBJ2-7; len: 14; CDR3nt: TGTGCCAGCAGAACGGGACAGGGCCTTTACGAGCAGTACTTC; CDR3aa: CASRTGQGLYEQYF
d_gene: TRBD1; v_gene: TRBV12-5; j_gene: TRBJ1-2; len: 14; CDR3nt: TGTGCTAGTGGTCCACCCCCAGGGGGCTATGGCTACACCTTC; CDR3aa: CASGPPPGGYGYTF
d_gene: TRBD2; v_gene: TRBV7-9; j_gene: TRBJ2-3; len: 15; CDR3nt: TGTGCCAGCAGCCCCGGACTAGCGGAGGGTGATGCGCAGTATTTT; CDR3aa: CASSPGLAEGDAQYF
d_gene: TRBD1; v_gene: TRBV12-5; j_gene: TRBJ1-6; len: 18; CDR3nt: TGTGCTAGTGGTTTGGTACTATCGCCAGGGGGTTATAATTCACCCCTCCACTTT; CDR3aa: CASGLVLSPGGYNSPLHF
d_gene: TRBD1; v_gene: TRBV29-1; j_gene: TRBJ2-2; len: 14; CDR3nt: TGCAGCGTCCGGGGACAGGCGAACACCGGGGAGCTGTTTTTT; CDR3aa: CSVRGQANTGELFF
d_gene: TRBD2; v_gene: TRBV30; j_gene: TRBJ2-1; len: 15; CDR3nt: TGTGCCTGGGAAAGCGGGGGGCCGGCCTACAATGAGCAGTTCTTC; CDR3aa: CAWESGGPAYNEQFF
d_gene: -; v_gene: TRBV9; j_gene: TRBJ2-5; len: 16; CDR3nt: TGTGCCAGCAGCGTAGAGGACGGAAGAATTCAAGAGACCCAGTACTTC; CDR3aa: CASSVEDGRIQETQYF
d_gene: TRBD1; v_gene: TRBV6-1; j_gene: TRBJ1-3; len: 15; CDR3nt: TGTGCCACCACCCTGGGACAGCAGAATGGAAACACCATATATTTT; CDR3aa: CATTLGQQNGNTIYF